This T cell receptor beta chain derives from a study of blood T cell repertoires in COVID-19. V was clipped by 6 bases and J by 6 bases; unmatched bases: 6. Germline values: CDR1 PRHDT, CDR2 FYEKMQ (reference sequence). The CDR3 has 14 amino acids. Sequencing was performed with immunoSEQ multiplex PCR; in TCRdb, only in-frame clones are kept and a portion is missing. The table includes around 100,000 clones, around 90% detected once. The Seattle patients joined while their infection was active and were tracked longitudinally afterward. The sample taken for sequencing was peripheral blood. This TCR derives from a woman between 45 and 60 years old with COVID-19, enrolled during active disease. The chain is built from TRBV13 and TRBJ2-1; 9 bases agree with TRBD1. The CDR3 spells CASRPTGGGNEQFF. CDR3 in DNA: TGTGCCAGCAGACCCACAGGGGGCGGCAATGAGCAGTTCTTC.